This T cell receptor beta chain derives from a study of blood T cell repertoires in COVID-19. Original analysis: Reference gene primer amplification in the assay estimated nucleated cell counts. Profiled with immunoSEQ multiplex PCR; TCRdb holds only in-frame clones, not every one. Clonal size and the V and J genes are those of that table, whereas D and trimming came from the DNA. The sample lists 220,000 or so clones, roughly 84% occurring once. V lost 3 bases, J lost 4 bases, and 10 bases lay in between. The CDR3 sequence is 12 residues long. Germline assignment: CDR1 DFQATT and CDR2 SNEGSKA (reference sequence).

The chain recombines TRBV20-1 with TRBJ2-7; D is unresolved. This TCR derives from a woman aged 80 or over with acute or convalescent COVID-19. Material for sequencing was peripheral blood. CDR3 protein: CSASATTYEQYF. The CDR3 bases are TGCAGTGCTAGTGCTACCACGTACGAGCAGTACTTC.